This is a list of T cell receptor beta chains from one sample in a study of human T cells and chemical hapten exposure. TCRdb analysed the RACE reads with MiXCR anew, one entry per CDR3 protein. The table shows 30,000 to 50,000 distinct CDR3 sequences, with roughly 13% occurring only once. The material was whole blood, obtained in connection with sensitization to the hapten diphenylcyclopropenone (DPC). The receptors originated from a woman aged 40 to 55 with alopecia areata. Some clones in this sample may be carry-over from other donors' samples. The CDR3 runs from the conserved cysteine through the conserved F or W. A D gene is named only where the DNA matches it firmly.

-,TRBJ1-1,TRBV5-8,CASSLRFDTEAFF
TRBD2,TRBJ2-1,TRBV2,CASMSGGDNEQFF
-,TRBJ2-3,TRBV9,CASSPLGDTQYF
-,TRBJ1-1,TRBV28,CASTGEQAFF
TRBD1,TRBJ2-5,TRBV29-1,CSVLTGGWGETQYF
-,TRBJ1-2,TRBV30,CAWNHFLPGGYTF
TRBD2,TRBJ2-1,TRBV19,CASLAGTSGSWDEQFF
-,TRBJ1-2,TRBV28,CASSSTALLGYTF
-,TRBJ2-5,TRBV7-8,CASSPGHIQETQYF
-,TRBJ1-6,TRBV20-1,CSAPAGDSYNSPLHF
TRBD2,TRBJ2-1,TRBV28,CASRTPREGNEQFF
TRBD2,TRBJ2-3,TRBV5-1,CASSYGLAGGTDTQYF
-,TRBJ1-6,TRBV27,CASSPDSQGGPLHF
-,TRBJ2-7,TRBV6-6,CASNRALWTDEQYF
-,TRBJ1-1,TRBV2,CASSTGPGGTEAFF
TRBD1,TRBJ2-1,TRBV29-1,CSVGQGSYNEQFF
-,TRBJ1-6,TRBV3-1,CASSQLHETLSSSYSSPLHF
-,TRBJ2-7,TRBV20-1,CSARSPGPSYEQYF
-,TRBJ1-3,TRBV10-3,CAISVDMGGNTIYF
TRBD2,TRBJ2-3,TRBV20-1,CSARGGSGSTDTQYF
TRBD2,TRBJ2-7,TRBV7-2,CASSLGGGTAYEQYF
TRBD1,TRBJ1-2,TRBV29-1,CSASPGAGGAGGYTF
-,TRBJ2-1,TRBV28,CASTVQGNEQFF
-,TRBJ2-5,TRBV7-2,CASSGFGRVETQYF
-,TRBJ2-7,TRBV11-1,CASSSTVTYEQYF
-,TRBJ1-1,TRBV6-2/TRBV6-3,CASTLQTEAFF
-,TRBJ2-3,TRBV28,CASRGFSTDTQYF
-,TRBJ1-5,TRBV6-1,CASSEGSNQPQHF
-,TRBJ2-1,TRBV3-1,CASSQVSVNEQFF
-,TRBJ2-5,TRBV5-1,CASSLSRAYQETQYF
-,TRBJ2-7,TRBV20-1,CSARDSLTANYEQYF
TRBD2,TRBJ2-1,TRBV7-6,CASSLEGLGTTEQFF
-,TRBJ2-7,TRBV29-1,CSVEDAGVYEQYF
TRBD1,TRBJ2-1,TRBV29-1,CSEQGLDEQFF
TRBD1,TRBJ2-3,TRBV6-4,CASSPDRGRTDTQYF
-,TRBJ2-1,TRBV27,CASSPYFGDSYNEQFF
-,TRBJ1-1,TRBV7-2,CASSLEARQAFF
-,TRBJ2-5,TRBV10-3,CAISDLGAEETQYF
-,TRBJ2-3,TRBV11-2,CASSLELDTQYF
-,TRBJ2-7,TRBV7-9,CASSPGTEEQYF
-,TRBJ2-1,TRBV11-2,CASSTGALNEQFF
TRBD1,TRBJ1-2,TRBV12-3/TRBV12-4,CASNPTGGLGYGYTF
TRBD2,TRBJ2-3,TRBV6-5,CASSIDGGGTDTQYF
-,TRBJ2-1,TRBV12-3/TRBV12-4,CASSFGTGLGSYNEQFF
-,TRBJ2-3,TRBV18,CASSPQGGPLRDTQYF
TRBD2,TRBJ2-7,TRBV6-6,CASSSRQPHLAGGLYEQYF
-,TRBJ1-5,TRBV28,CATTGTSQRSQHF
-,TRBJ1-1,TRBV12-3/TRBV12-4,CASSLQRETEAFF
-,TRBJ1-1,TRBV18,CASSPLRQTEAFF
-,TRBJ2-1,TRBV9,CASSVEPHGKQFF
-,TRBJ1-2,TRBV29-1,CSVEVNYGYTF
-,TRBJ1-2,TRBV10-1,CASSETGGVYGYTF
-,TRBJ2-7,TRBV5-1,CASSEGTSYEQYF
-,TRBJ2-2,TRBV20-1,CSASRQPLGELFF
-,TRBJ2-3,TRBV12-3/TRBV12-4,CASSLDPDTDTQYF
-,TRBJ1-2,TRBV29-1,CSVGDWDYGYTF
-,TRBJ1-1,TRBV28,CASSFVNTEAFF
-,TRBJ2-7,TRBV2,CASKFPSSYEQYF